This T cell receptor beta chain was sequenced during a study of cytomegalovirus exposure and HLA in healthy donors. Whole-study results and caveats: According to a subsequent analysis, TCR clusters from the first cohort were inclined to appear together in the roughly 120 validation repertoires. The classifier, whose performance was assessed in both the original and validation cohorts, reportedly diagnosed cytomegalovirus status with high specificity and sensitivity. Most TCR sequences were rare, but some public TCRs occurred in many donors. Among TCR beta chains, those listed as cytomegalovirus-associated numbered over 150.

Method: immunoSEQ multiplex PCR; TCRdb's copy keeps in-frame clones and lacks some. The table lists over 90,000 clones, approximately 95% of them singletons. The CDR3 totals 14 residues. Trimming took off 1 base at V and 4 bases at J, with 8 bases between the two ends. Per the germline V gene, CDR1 is SEHNR and CDR2 is FQNEAQ (reference sequence). Concerning this clone: Its antigen is as yet unknown.

Source material: PBMCs. This chain uses TRBV7-9 with TRBJ1-3; no reliable D call. This receptor was taken from a woman aged 18-35 years in good health and CMV-seronegative. CDR3 in amino acids: CASSLGQTGNTIYF. In DNA form, the CDR3 reads TGTGCCAGCAGCTTAGGACAAACGGGAAACACCATATATTTT.